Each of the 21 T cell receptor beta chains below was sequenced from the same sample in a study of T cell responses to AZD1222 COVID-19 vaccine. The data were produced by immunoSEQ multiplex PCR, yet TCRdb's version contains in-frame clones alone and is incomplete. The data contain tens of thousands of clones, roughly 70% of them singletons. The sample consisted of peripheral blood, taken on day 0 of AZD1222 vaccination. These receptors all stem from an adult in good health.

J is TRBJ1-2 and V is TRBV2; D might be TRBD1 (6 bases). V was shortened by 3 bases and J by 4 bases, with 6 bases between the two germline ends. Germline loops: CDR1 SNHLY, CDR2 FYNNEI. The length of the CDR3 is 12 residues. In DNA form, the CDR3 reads TGTGCCAGCAGTGAGACAGGCTATGGCTACACCTTC. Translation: CASSETGYGYTF.

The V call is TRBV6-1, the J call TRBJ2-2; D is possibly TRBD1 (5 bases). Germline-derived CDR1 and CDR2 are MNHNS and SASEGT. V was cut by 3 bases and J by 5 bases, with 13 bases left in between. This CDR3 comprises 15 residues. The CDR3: CASSERTGGTGELFF. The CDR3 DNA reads TGTGCCAGCAGTGAGAGAACAGGTGGGACCGGGGAGCTGTTTTTT.

CDR3 region: CASSPGTANQPQHF. The CDR3 coding sequence is TGTGCCAGCAGCCCTGGGACAGCCAATCAGCCCCAGCATTTT. This chain joins TRBV11-2 and TRBJ1-5; 7 positions agree with TRBD1. This CDR3 has 14 residues. Germline CDR1 and CDR2: SGHAT and FQNNGV. V lost 5 bases to trimming and J lost 3 bases; unmatched junction nucleotides: 4.

This CDR3 is CASSPWVDTQYF. In DNA, the CDR3 is TGTGCCAGCAGCCCCTGGGTGGATACGCAGTATTTT. The V call is TRBV7-2, the J call TRBJ2-3; unclear D gene. The CDR3 length is 12 residues. Trimming left V 5 bases short and J 6 bases short, with 9 bases between. The V gene's germline CDR1 is SGHTA and CDR2 FQGNSA.

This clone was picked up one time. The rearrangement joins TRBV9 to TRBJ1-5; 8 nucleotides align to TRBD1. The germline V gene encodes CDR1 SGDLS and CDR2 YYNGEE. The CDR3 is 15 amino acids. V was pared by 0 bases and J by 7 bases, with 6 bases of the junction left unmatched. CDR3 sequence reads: CASSVGTGFWQPQHF. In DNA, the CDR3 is TGTGCCAGCAGCGTAGGGACAGGGTTTTGGCAGCCCCAGCATTTT.

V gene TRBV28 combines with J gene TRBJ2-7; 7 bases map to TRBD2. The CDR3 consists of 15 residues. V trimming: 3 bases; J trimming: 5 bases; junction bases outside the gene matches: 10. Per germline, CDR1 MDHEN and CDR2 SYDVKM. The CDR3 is CASSFSGTTKNEQYF. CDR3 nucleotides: TGTGCCAGCAGTTTTTCCGGGACTACTAAGAACGAGCAGTACTTC.

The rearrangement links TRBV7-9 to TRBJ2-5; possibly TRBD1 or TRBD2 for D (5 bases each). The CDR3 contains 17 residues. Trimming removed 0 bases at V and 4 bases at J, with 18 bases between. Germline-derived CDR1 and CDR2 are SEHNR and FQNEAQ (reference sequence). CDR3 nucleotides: TGTGCCAGCAGCTTAGCGCTAGGGGACCTCAGTGGAGAGACCCAGTACTTC. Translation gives CASSLALGDLSGETQYF.

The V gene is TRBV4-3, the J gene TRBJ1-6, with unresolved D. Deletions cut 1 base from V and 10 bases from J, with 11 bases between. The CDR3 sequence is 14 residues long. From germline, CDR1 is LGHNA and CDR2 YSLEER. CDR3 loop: CASSQVGEASPLHF. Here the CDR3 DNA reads TGCGCCAGCAGCCAAGTGGGCGAGGCGTCACCCCTCCACTTT.

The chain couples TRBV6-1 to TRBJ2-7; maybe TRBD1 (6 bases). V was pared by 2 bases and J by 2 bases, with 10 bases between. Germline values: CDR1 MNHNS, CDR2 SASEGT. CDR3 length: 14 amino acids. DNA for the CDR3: TGTGCCAGCAGTGAATTCAGGACAGCCTACGAGCAGTACTTC. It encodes CASSEFRTAYEQYF.

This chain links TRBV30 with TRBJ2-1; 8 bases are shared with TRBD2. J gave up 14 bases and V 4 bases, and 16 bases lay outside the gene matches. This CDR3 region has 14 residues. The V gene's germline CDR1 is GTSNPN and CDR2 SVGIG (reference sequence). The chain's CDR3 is CAWTQISGASLEFF. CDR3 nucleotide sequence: TGTGCCTGGACCCAGATTAGCGGGGCTAGTTTGGAGTTCTTC.

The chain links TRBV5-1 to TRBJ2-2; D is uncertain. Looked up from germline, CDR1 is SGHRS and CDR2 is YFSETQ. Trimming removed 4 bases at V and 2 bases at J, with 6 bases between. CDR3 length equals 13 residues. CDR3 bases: TGCGCCAGCAGCACTGGCAACACCGGGGAGCTGTTTTTT. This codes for CASSTGNTGELFF.

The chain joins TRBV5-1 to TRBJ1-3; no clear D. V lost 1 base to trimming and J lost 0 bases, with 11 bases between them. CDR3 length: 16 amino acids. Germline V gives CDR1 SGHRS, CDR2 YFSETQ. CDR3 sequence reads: CASSLSFRTSGNTIYF. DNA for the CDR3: TGCGCCAGCAGCTTGAGCTTCCGGACCTCTGGAAACACCATATATTTT. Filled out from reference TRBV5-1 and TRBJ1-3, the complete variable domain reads KAGVTQTPRYLIKTRGQQVTLSCSPISGHRSVSWYQQTPGQGLQFLFEYFSETQRNKGNFPGRFSGRQFSNSRSEMNVSTLELGDSALYLCASSLSFRTSGNTIYFGEGSWLTVV.

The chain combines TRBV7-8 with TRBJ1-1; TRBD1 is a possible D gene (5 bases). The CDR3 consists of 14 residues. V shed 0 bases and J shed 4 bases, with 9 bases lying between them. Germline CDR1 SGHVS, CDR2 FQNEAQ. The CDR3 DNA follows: TGTGCCAGCAGCTTAGCGTATGGGGCCACTGAAGCTTTCTTT. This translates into CASSLAYGATEAFF. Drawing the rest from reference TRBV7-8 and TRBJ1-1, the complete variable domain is GAGVSQSPRYKVAKRGQDVALRCDPISGHVSLFWYQQALGQGPEFLTYFQNEAQLDKSGLPSDRFFAERPEGSVSTLKIQRTQQEDSAVYLCASSLAYGATEAFFGQGTRLTVV.

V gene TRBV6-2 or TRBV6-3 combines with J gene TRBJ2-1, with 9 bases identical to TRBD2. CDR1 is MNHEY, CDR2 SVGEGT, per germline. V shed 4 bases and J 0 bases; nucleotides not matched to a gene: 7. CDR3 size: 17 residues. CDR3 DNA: TGTGCCAGCAGTTCCCCTAGCGGGGTGAGCTCCTACAATGAGCAGTTCTTC. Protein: CASSSPSGVSSYNEQFF.

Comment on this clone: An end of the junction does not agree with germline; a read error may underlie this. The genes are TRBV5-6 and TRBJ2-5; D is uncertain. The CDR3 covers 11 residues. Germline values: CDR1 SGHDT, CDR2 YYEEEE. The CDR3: CASSLEETQYF. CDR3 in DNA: TGCGCCAGCAGCTTGGAAGAGACCCAGTACTTC.

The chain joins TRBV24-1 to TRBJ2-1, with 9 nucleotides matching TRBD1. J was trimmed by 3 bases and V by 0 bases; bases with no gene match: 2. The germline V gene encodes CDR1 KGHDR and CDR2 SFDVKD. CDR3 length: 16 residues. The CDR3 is CATSDLTGGNYNEQFF. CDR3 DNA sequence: TGTGCCACCAGTGATTTGACAGGGGGCAACTACAATGAGCAGTTCTTC.

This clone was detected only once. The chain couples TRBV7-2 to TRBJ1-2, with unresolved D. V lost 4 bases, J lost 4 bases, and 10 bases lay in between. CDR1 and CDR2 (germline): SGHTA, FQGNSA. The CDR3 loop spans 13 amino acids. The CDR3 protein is CASSSSGVYGYTF. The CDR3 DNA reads TGTGCCAGCAGCTCATCAGGAGTCTATGGCTACACCTTC. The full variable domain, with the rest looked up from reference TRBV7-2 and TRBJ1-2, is GAGVSQSPSNKVTEKGKDVELRCDPISGHTALYWYRQSLGQGLEFLIYFQGNSAPDKSGLPSDRFSAERTGGSVSTLTIQRTQQEDSAVYLCASSSSGVYGYTFGSGTRLTVV.

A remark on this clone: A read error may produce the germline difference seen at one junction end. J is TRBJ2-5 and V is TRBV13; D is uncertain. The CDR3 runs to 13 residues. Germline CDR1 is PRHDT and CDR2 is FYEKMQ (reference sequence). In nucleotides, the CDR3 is TGTGCCAGCAGCCTAGGGCGGAAAGAGACCCAGTACTTC. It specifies CASSLGRKETQYF.

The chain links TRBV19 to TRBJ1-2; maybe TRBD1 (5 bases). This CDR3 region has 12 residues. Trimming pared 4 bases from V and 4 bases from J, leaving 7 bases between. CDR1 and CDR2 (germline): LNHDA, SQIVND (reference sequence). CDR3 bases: TGTGCCAGTAGTAGGGACCGCTATGGCTACACCTTC. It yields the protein CASSRDRYGYTF.

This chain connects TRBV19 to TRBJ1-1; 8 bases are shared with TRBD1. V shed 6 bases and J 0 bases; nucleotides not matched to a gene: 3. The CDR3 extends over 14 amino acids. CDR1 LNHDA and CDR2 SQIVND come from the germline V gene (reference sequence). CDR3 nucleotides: TGTGCCAGTAGCGAGGGACAGGTGAACACTGAAGCTTTCTTT. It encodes CASSEGQVNTEAFF.

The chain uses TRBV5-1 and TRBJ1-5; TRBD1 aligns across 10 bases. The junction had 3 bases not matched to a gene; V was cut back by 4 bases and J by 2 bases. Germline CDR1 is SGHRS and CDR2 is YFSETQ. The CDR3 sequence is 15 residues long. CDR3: CASSLGTGGNQPQHF. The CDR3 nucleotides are TGCGCCAGCAGCCTGGGGACAGGGGGCAATCAGCCCCAGCATTTT.